This T cell receptor beta chain was retrieved from a study of T-cell memory formation after mild COVID-19. This clonotype was recorded a few times. Employing constant-segment primers, 5'RACE generated TCR alpha and TCR beta cDNA libraries bearing sample barcodes and UMIs. Using its own MiXCR run on the 5' RACE reads, TCRdb lists one record per CDR3 protein. The sample consists of 95,000 to 110,000 distinct CDR3 sequences, approximately 14% of them appearing once. The germline V and J ends were trimmed by 7 bases and 7 bases, with 19 bases remaining between them. CDR3 length equals 14 residues. Germline-derived CDR1 and CDR2 are MNHEY and SVGAGI.

The sequence was obtained from a man between 18 and 35 years old who had mild COVID-19 (a few samples of this study predate the infection). Cell type and time point are not known. The V gene is TRBV6-5, the J gene TRBJ1-2; D is possibly TRBD1 (5 bases). The sequencing input was PBMCs or a T cell subset sorted from them (not recorded which). The CDR3 sequence is CASTYGSGASGYTF. The CDR3 nucleotides read TGTGCCAGCACCTATGGGAGTGGGGCATCTGGCTACACCTTC.